What follows describes a single T cell receptor beta chain. The antigen remains undetermined. Distinct nucleotide sequences in the sample also encode this CDR3. Assay used: immunoSEQ multiplex PCR; TCRdb lists only in-frame clones, some missing. The table shows 85,000 to 130,000 clones, with approximately 90% occurring only once. This sample was included in a study of OX40 agonist ivuxolimab in advanced cancers. Trimming took 0 bases from V and 1 from J, leaving 2 bases between them. The germline V gene encodes CDR1 GTSNPN and CDR2 SVGIG (reference sequence). The CDR3 extends over 12 amino acids. Findings of the study overall: Low clonal expansion, among the lowest seen, marked partial responders at 0.1-3.0 mg/kg.

This sequence originates from an adult with an advanced solid tumor such as melanoma, head and neck, liver or kidney cancer. The chain has TRBV30 and TRBJ2-3, with D hard to call. Sequencing was performed on CD4+ or CD8+ T cells sorted from blood, taken in a trial of the OX40 agonist ivuxolimab. CDR3 protein: CAWSVGTDTQYF. The CDR3 DNA reads TGTGCCTGGAGTGTCGGCACAGATACGCAGTATTTT.